This passage covers 6 T cell receptor beta chains from one sample sequenced in a study of blood T cell repertoires in COVID-19. TCRdb's copy holds only in-frame clones and misses some; the assay was immunoSEQ multiplex PCR. The sample includes approximately 250,000 clones, about nine tenths of them seen just once. The material sequenced was peripheral blood. These receptors originate from a man younger than 40 with COVID-19, enrolled during active disease.

The chain combines TRBV7-9 with TRBJ2-3; a possible D gene is TRBD2 (6 bases). The CDR3 extends over 16 amino acids. V shed 2 bases and J shed 1 base, with 13 bases lying between them. CDR1 is SEHNR and CDR2 is FQNEAQ in the germline V gene (reference sequence). CDR3 nucleotide sequence: TGTGCCAGCAGCTTATTCTCGCGGGGTGGCACAGATACGCAGTATTTT. Its protein product is CASSLFSRGGTDTQYF.

The chain carries TRBV27 and TRBJ2-2; the match to TRBD2 covers 8 bases. Germline loops: CDR1 MNHEY, CDR2 SMNVEV (reference sequence). Unmatched junction bases numbered 6, after V lost 4 bases and J lost 5 bases. This CDR3 has 15 amino acids. CDR3 nucleotide sequence: TGTGCCAGCAGTTCGACTAGCGTGTGGACCGGGGAGCTGTTTTTT. The encoded protein is CASSSTSVWTGELFF.

The chain links TRBV5-4 to TRBJ1-2, with a weak D call TRBD1 (6 bases). Looked up from germline, CDR1 is SGHNT and CDR2 is YYREEE (reference sequence). The ends were cut back, 4 bases at V and 7 bases at J, with 11 bases in the middle. The CDR3 totals 12 residues. Here the CDR3 reads CASSPQGSGYTF. The CDR3 region has the DNA TGTGCCAGCAGCCCACAGGGAAGTGGCTACACCTTC. Together with reference TRBV5-4 and TRBJ1-2, the CDR3 gives the full variable domain: ETGVTQSPTHLIKTRGQQVTLRCSSQSGHNTVSWYQQALGQGPQFIFQYYREEENGRGNFPPRFSGLQFPNYSSELNVNALELDDSALYLCASSPQGSGYTFGSGTRLTVV.

This sequence joins TRBV6-1 and TRBJ1-2, with 11 bases identical to TRBD1. The CDR3 has 16 amino acids. The germline CDR1 and CDR2 sequences are MNHNS and SASEGT. Trimming removed 2 bases from V and 6 bases from J; junction bases left unmatched: 8. The CDR3 loop reads CASSEQVGQGANGYTF. In DNA form, the CDR3 reads TGTGCCAGCAGTGAACAAGTCGGACAGGGGGCGAATGGCTACACCTTC.

The V gene is TRBV7-2, the J gene TRBJ2-2; no reliable D call. Germline CDR1 SGHTA, CDR2 FQGNSA. V lost 2 bases and J 0 bases, leaving 4 bases between the germline ends. The CDR3 has 14 amino acids. For the CDR3, the DNA is TGTGCCAGCAGCTTACTAGCGAACACCGGGGAGCTGTTTTTT. This translates into CASSLLANTGELFF. Together with reference TRBV7-2 and TRBJ2-2, the CDR3 gives the full variable domain: GAGVSQSPSNKVTEKGKDVELRCDPISGHTALYWYRQSLGQGLEFLIYFQGNSAPDKSGLPSDRFSAERTGGSVSTLTIQRTQQEDSAVYLCASSLLANTGELFFGEGSRLTVL.

The gene calls are TRBV5-1 and TRBJ1-4; TRBD1 agrees at 8 bases. Germline-derived CDR1 and CDR2 are SGHRS and YFSETQ. Losses at the gene ends were 4 bases for V and 0 bases for J; bases not matched to a gene: 8. The CDR3 has 17 residues. The CDR3 DNA follows: TGCGCCAGCAGCGCCGGACAGGGAATTACAACTAATGAAAAACTGTTTTTT. Protein product: CASSAGQGITTNEKLFF.